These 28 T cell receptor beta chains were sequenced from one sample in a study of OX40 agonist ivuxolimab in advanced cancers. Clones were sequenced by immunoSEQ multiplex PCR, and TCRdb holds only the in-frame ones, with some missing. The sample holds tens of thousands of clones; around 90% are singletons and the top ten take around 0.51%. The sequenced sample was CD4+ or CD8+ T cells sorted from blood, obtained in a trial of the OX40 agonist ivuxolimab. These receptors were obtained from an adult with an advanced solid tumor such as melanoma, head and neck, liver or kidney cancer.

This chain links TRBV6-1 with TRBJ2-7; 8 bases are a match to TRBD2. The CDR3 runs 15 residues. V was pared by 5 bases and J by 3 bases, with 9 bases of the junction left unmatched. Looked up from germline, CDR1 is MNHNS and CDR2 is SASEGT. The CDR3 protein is CASSSLSGSFYEQYF. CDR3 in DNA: TGTGCCAGCAGTTCCCTGAGCGGGAGCTTCTACGAGCAGTACTTC.

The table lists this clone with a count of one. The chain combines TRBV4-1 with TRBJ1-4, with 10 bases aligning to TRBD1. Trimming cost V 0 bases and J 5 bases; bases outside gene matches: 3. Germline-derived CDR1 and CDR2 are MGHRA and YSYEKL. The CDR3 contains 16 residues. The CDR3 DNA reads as TGCGCCAGCAGCCAAGAGGTGGGACAGGGGAATGAAAAACTGTTTTTT. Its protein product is CASSQEVGQGNEKLFF.

The CDR3 loop reads CASRMDGNEQFF. In nucleotides, the CDR3 is TGTGCCAGCAGGATGGATGGGAATGAGCAGTTCTTC. This chain uses TRBV6-6 with TRBJ2-1, with D hard to call. V was cut by 6 bases and J by 7 bases, with 10 bases left in between. The CDR3 has 12 residues. CDR1 and CDR2 from the germline V gene are MNHNY and SVGAGI (reference sequence).

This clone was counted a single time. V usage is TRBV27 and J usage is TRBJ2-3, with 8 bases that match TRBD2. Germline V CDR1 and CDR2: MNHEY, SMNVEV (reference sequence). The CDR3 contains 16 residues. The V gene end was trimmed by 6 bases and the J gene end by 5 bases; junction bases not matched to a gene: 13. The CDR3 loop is CASRKRSSGLLDTQYF. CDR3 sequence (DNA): TGTGCCAGCAGGAAGAGGTCTAGCGGGTTGTTAGATACGCAGTATTTT.

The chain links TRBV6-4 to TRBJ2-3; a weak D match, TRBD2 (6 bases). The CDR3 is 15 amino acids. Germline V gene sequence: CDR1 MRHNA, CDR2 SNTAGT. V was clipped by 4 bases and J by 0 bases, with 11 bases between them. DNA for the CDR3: TGTGCCAGCAGTGTTAGCGGTGCTAGCACAGATACGCAGTATTTT. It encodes CASSVSGASTDTQYF.

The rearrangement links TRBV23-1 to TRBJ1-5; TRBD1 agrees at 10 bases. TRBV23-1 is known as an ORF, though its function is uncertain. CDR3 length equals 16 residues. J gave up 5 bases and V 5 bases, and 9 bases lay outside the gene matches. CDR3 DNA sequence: TGCGCCAGCAGTGGTCCGGGACAGGGGTCGGATCAGCCCCAGCATTTT. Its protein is CASSGPGQGSDQPQHF.

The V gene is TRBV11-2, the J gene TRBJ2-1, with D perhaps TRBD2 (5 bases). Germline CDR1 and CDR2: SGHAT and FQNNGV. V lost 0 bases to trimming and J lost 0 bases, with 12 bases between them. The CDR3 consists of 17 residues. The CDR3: CASSLEGAANSYNEQFF. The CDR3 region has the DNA TGTGCCAGCAGCTTAGAGGGAGCGGCAAACTCCTACAATGAGCAGTTCTTC.

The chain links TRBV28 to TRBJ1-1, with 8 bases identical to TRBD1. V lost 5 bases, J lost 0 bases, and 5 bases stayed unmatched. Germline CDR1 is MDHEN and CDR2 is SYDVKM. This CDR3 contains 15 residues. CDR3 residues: CASSTGGGMNTEAFF. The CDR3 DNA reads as TGTGCCAGCAGTACAGGGGGGGGGATGAACACTGAAGCTTTCTTT.

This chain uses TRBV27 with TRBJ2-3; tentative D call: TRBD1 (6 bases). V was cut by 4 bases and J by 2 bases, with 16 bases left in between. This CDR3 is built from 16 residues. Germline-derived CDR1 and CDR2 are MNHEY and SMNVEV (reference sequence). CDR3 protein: CASSSGQFRDTDTQYF. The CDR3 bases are TGTGCCAGCAGTTCCGGACAGTTCAGGGACACAGATACGCAGTATTTT.

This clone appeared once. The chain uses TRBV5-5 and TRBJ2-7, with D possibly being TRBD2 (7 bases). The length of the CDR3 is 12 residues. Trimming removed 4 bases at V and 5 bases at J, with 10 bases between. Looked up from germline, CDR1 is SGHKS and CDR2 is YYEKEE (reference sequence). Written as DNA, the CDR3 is TGTGCCAGCAGCCGGGGGGCCCACGAGCAGTACTTC. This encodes CASSRGAHEQYF. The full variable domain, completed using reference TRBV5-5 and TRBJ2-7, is DAGVTQSPTHLIKTRGQQVTLRCSPISGHKSVSWYQQVLGQGPQFIFQYYEKEERGRGNFPDRFSARQFPNYSSELNVNALLLGDSALYLCASSRGAHEQYFGPGTRLTVT.

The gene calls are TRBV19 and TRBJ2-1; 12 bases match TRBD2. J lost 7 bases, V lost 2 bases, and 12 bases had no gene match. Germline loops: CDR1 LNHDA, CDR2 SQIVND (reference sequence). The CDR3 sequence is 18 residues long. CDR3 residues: CASSIPSRLAGVRNEQFF. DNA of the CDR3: TGTGCCAGTAGTATACCCTCCCGACTAGCGGGAGTAAGAAATGAGCAGTTCTTC. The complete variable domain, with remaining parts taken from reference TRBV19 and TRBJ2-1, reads DGGITQSPKYLFRKEGQNVTLSCEQNLNHDAMYWYRQDPGQGLRLIYYSQIVNDFQKGDIAEGYSVSREKKESFPLTVTSAQKNPTAFYLCASSIPSRLAGVRNEQFFGPGTRLTVL.

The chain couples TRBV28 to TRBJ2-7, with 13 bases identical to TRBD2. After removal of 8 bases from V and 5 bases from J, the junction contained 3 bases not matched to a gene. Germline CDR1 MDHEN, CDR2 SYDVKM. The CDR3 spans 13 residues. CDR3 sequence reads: CASWTSGSHEQYF. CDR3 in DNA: TGTGCCAGCTGGACTAGCGGGAGCCACGAGCAGTACTTC.

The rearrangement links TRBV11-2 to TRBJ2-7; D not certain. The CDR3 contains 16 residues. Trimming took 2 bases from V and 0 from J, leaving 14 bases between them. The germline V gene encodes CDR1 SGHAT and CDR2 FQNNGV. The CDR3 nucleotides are TGTGCCAGCAGCTTACTCCCCGGTTTCAGCTCCTACGAGCAGTACTTC. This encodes CASSLLPGFSSYEQYF.

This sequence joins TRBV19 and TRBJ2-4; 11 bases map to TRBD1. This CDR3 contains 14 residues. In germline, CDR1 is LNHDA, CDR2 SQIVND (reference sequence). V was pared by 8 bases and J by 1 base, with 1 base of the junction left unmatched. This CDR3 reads CASGQGAAKNIQYF. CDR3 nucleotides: TGTGCCAGTGGACAGGGGGCGGCCAAAAACATTCAGTACTTC.

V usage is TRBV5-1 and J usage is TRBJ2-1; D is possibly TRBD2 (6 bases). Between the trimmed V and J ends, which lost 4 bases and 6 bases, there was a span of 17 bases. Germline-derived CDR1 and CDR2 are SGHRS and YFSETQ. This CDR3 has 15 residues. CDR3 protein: CASSRHREWGNEQFF. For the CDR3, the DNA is TGCGCCAGCAGCCGCCACCGGGAGTGGGGCAATGAGCAGTTCTTC.

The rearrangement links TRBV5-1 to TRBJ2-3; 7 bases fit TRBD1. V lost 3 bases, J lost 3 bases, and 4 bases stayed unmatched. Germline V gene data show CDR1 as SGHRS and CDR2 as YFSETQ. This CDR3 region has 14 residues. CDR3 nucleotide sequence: TGCGCCAGCAGCTCCAGGGGGTGGACAGATACGCAGTATTTT. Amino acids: CASSSRGWTDTQYF.

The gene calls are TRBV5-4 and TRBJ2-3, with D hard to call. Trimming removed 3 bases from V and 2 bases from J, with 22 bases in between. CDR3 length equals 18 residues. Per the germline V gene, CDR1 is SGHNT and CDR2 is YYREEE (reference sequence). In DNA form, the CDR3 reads TGTGCCAGCAGCTCGGAACTTCAATTTGCTCAAGTCACAGATACGCAGTATTTT. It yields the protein CASSSELQFAQVTDTQYF.

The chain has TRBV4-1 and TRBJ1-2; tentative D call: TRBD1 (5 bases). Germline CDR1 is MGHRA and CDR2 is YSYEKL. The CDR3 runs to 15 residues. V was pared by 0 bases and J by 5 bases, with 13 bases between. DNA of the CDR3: TGCGCCAGCAGCCAAGAGACAGTAGCTGGGTATGGCTACACCTTC. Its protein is CASSQETVAGYGYTF.

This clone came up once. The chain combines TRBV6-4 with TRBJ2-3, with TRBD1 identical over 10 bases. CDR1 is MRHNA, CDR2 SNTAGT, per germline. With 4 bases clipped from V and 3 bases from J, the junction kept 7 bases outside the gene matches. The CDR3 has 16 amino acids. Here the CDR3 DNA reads TGTGCCAGCAGTGCTGGGTTGGGACAGGGGACAGATACGCAGTATTTT. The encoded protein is CASSAGLGQGTDTQYF.

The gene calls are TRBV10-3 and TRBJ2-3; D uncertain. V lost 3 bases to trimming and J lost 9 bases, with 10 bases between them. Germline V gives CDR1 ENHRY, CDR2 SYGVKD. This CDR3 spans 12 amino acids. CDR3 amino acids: CAISDSILTQYF. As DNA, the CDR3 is TGTGCCATCAGTGATAGCATACTAACGCAGTATTTT.

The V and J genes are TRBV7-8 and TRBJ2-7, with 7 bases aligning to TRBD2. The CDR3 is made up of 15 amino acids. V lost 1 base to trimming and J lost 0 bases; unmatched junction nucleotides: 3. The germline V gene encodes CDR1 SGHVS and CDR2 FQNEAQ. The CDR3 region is CASSLGLATSYEQYF. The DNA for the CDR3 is TGTGCCAGCAGCTTAGGACTAGCTACCTCCTACGAGCAGTACTTC. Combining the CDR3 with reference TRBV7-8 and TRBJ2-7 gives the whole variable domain GAGVSQSPRYKVAKRGQDVALRCDPISGHVSLFWYQQALGQGPEFLTYFQNEAQLDKSGLPSDRFFAERPEGSVSTLKIQRTQQEDSAVYLCASSLGLATSYEQYFGPGTRLTVT.

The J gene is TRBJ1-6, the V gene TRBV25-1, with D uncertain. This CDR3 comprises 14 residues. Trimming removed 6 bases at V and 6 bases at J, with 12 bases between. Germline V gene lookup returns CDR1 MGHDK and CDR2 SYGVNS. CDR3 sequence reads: CASSLLKGNSPLHF. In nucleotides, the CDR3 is TGTGCCAGCAGCCTATTAAAGGGTAATTCACCCCTCCACTTT. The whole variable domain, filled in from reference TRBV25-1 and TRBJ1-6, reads EADIYQTPRYLVIGTGKKITLECSQTMGHDKMYWYQQDPGMELHLIHYSYGVNSTEKGDLSSESTVSRIRTEHFPLTLESARPSHTSQYLCASSLLKGNSPLHFGNGTRLTVT.

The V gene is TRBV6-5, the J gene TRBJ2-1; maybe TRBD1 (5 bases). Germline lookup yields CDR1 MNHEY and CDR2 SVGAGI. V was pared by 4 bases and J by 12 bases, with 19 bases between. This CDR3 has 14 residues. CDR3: CASSSTGRAKGQFF. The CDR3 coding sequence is TGTGCCAGCAGTTCTACGGGCAGGGCCAAAGGGCAGTTCTTC.

CDR3 amino acids: CASSQDSRGGEQYF. As DNA, the CDR3 is TGTGCCAGCAGCCAAGATTCTCGCGGGGGCGAGCAGTACTTC. The rearrangement uses TRBV4-2 and TRBJ2-7; TRBD2 matches at 7 bases. The CDR3 runs 14 residues. CDR1 LGHNA and CDR2 YNFKEQ come from the germline V gene. V gave up 0 bases and J gave up 6 bases; unmatched junction bases: 5.

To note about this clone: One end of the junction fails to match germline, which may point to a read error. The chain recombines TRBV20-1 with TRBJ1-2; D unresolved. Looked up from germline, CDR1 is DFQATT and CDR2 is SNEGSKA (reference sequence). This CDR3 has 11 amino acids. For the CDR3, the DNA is TGCAGTGCCAGAGGCACACATGGCTACACCTTC. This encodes CSARGTHGYTF.

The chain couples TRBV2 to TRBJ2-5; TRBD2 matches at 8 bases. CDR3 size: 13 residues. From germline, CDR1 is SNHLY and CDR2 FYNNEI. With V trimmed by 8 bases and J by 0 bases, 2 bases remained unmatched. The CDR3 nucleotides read TGTGCCAGCGCACTAGCGGACCAAGAGACCCAGTACTTC. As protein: CASALADQETQYF.

CDR3: CASSRGLSMNTEAFF. The CDR3 DNA reads as TGTGCCAGCTCACGAGGACTGAGTATGAACACTGAAGCTTTCTTT. V and J are TRBV18 and TRBJ1-1; D call uncertain. CDR3 length equals 15 residues. The germline gives CDR1 KGHSH, CDR2 LQKENI. With 4 bases removed from V and 0 bases from J, the gap between germline ends came to 12 bases.

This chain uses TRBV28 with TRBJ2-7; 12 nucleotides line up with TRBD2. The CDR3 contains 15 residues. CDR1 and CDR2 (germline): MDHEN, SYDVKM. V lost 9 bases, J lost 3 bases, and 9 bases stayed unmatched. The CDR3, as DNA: TGTGCCAGGGCGCCGACTAGCGGGAGAGGCTACGAGCAGTACTTC. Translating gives CARAPTSGRGYEQYF.